The rows below give T cell receptor beta chains drawn from one sample of a study of CD8 T cells in ankylosing spondylitis. One entry per CDR3 protein results from TCRdb running MiXCR on the 5' RACE reads. The sample yields about 210,000 distinct CDR3 sequences, more than 5.5% seen once. The sequenced sample was blood, either unsorted or a sorted T cell fraction (not recorded which). These receptors came from a male donor with ankylosing spondylitis. Each CDR3 is given with its conserved first and last residue. A row's size may be missing; if present it is once, few, many or a size class.

>many|TRBV7-9
CASSSPGLSRDTEAFF
>many|TRBV4-3
CASSHIRGLFTEAFF
>many|TRBV3-1
CASSPFAGDTGELFF
>many|TRBV27
CASSTQGNQPQHF
>once|TRBV15
CATIQGGCNEQFF
>many|TRBV21-1
CASIVTDGEQYF
>many|TRBV28
CASSFARGYEQYF
>many|TRBV7-6
CASSLGQGTYNEQFF
>many|TRBV9
CASSPSGVREQYF
>many|TRBV6-1
CASSGTANNQPQHF
>few|TRBV4-2
CASSQVRGLADTGELFF
>few|TRBV28
CASSSPSGRMYEQYF
>many|TRBV7-9
CASAGTGTDTQYF
>many|TRBV5-1
CASSSRQGGDEQYF
>many|TRBV6-2/TRBV6-3
CASRRRTSGRADEQFF
>many|TRBV7-9
CASSLSDTEAFF
>few|TRBV7-2
CASSQGQGAAKNIQYF
>few|TRBV11-2
CASSSGPPINTQYF
>many|TRBV10-3
CAISESIGGSSYNEQFF
>many|TRBV20-1
CSALKGYTADTQYF
>many|TRBV6-5
CASSVSTGVSYEQYF
>many|TRBV27
CASSPRELNTEAFF
>.|TRBV5-4
CASSFDSLTTEAFF
>many|TRBV5-1
CASKATTGGINEQFF
>few|TRBV4-3
CASSQGDRSSYNSPLHF
>many|TRBV7-9
CASSPPVEDTQYF
>few|TRBV5-5
CASSSPVGGAEDDQPQHF
>.|TRBV20-1
CSAREPLGHEQFF
>few|TRBV27
CASSLLSGRGEQYF
>many|TRBV5-6
CASSLKGYGGVRGYGYTF
>many|TRBV27
CASTGGWNTDTQYF
>.|TRBV28
CASSKRSGGSNTQYF
>many|TRBV4-1
CASSTAGGPHEQFF
>many|TRBV5-5
CASSARPSASSYEQYF
>many|TRBV27
CASSLRDSNQPQHF